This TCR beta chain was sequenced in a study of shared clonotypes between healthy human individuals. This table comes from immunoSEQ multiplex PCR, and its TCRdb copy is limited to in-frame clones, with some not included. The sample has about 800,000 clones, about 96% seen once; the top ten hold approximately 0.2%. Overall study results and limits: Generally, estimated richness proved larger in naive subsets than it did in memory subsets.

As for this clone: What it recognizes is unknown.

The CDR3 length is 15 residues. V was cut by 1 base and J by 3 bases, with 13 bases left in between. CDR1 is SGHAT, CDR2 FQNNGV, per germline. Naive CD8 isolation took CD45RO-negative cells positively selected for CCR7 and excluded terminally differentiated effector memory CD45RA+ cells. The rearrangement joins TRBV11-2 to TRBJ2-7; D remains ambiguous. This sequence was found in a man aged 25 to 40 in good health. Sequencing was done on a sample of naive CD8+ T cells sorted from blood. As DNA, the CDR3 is TGTGCCAGCAGCTTAGGGTCTGGCGTGGGCTACGAGCAGTACTTC. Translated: CASSLGSGVGYEQYF.